This entry is about one T cell receptor beta chain. What it recognizes is unknown. This sample stems from a study of T-cell memory formation after mild COVID-19. In TCRdb, the 5' RACE reads were re-called with MiXCR into one record per CDR3 protein. The table records some 110,000 distinct CDR3 sequences, over 15% of them present only once. Findings and caveats of the study: CD4+ bias marked clones expanding day 15 to 37, unlike balanced contracting clones.

Germline V gives CDR1 SGHTA, CDR2 FQGNSA. V was clipped by 5 bases and J by 2 bases; unmatched bases: 3. This CDR3 is 15 amino acids long. What was sequenced was PBMCs or a T cell subset sorted from them (not recorded which). The rearrangement links TRBV7-2 to TRBJ2-7; 13 nucleotides line up with TRBD2. The receptor was isolated from an adult woman who had mild COVID-19 (a few samples of this study predate the infection). Cell type and time point are not known. The CDR3 loop is CASSGTSGGAYEQYF. CDR3 nucleotide sequence: TGTGCCAGCAGCGGTACTAGCGGGGGGGCCTACGAGCAGTACTTC.